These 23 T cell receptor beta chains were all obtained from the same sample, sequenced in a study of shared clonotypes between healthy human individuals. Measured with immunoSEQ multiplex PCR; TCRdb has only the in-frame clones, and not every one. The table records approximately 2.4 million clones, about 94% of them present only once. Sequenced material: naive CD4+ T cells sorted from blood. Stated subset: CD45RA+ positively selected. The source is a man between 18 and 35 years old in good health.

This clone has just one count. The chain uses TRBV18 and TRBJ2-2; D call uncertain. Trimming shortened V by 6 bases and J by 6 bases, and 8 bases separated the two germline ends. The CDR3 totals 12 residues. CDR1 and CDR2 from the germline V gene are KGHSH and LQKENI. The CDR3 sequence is CASSSASGELFF. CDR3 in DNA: TGTGCCAGCTCCTCGGCGTCCGGGGAGCTGTTTTTT.

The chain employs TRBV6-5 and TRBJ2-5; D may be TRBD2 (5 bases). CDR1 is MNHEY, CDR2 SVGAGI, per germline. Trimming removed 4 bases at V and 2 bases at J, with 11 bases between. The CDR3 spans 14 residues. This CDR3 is CASSSPGGQETQYF. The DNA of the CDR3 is TGTGCCAGCAGTTCCCCGGGCGGGCAAGAGACCCAGTACTTC.

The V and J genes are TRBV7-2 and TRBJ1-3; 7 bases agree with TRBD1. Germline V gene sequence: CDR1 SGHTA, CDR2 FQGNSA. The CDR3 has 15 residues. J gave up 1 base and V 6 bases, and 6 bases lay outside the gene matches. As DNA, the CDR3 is TGTGCCAGCAGTTACACAGGGGCGTCTGGAAACACCATATATTTT. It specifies CASSYTGASGNTIYF.

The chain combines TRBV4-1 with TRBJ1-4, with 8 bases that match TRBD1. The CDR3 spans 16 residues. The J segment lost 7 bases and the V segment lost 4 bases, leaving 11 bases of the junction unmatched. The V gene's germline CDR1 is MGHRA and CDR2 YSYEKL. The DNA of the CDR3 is TGCGCCAGCAGCCCGGACAGGGAAACGACAAGTGAAAAACTGTTTTTT. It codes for CASSPDRETTSEKLFF.

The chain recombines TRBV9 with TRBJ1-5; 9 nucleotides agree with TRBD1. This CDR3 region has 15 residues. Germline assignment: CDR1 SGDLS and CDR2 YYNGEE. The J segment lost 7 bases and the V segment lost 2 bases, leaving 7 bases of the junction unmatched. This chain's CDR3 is CASSVTGGGYQPQHF. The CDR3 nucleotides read TGTGCCAGCAGCGTTACAGGGGGCGGTTACCAGCCCCAGCATTTT.

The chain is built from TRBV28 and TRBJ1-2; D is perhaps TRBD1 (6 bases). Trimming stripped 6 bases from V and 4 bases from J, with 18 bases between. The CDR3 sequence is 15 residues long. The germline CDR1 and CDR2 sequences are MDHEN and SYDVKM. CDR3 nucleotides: TGTGCCAGCAGCGACTCCCCCACAGGGTCCTATGGCTACACCTTC. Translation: CASSDSPTGSYGYTF.

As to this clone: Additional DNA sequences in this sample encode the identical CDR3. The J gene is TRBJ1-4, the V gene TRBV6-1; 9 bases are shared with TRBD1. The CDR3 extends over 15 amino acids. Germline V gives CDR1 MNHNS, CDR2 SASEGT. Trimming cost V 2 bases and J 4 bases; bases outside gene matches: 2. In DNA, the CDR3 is TGTGCCAGCAGTGAACCGGGACAGGGTAATGAAAAACTGTTTTTT. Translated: CASSEPGQGNEKLFF.

Here the CDR3 reads CASSSDGGSSYNSPLHF. The CDR3 bases are TGCGCCAGCAGCTCCGACGGTGGGAGCTCCTATAATTCACCCCTCCACTTT. The V gene is TRBV5-1, the J gene TRBJ1-6, with D uncertain. This CDR3 is built from 17 residues. Germline lookup yields CDR1 SGHRS and CDR2 YFSETQ. Trimming pared 3 bases from V and 0 bases from J, leaving 13 bases between.

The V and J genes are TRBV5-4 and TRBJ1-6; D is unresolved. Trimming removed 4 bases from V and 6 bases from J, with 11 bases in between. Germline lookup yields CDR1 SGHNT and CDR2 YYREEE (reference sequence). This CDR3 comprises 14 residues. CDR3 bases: TGTGCCAGCAGCCCGGGAGATCGTAATTCACCCCTCCACTTT. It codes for CASSPGDRNSPLHF.

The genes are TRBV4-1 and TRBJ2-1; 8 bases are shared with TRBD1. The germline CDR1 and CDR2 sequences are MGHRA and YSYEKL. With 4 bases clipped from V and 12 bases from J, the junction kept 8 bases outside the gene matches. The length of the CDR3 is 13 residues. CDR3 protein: CASSLRGRDPQFF. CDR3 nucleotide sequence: TGCGCCAGCAGCCTCAGGGGGCGGGACCCGCAGTTCTTC.

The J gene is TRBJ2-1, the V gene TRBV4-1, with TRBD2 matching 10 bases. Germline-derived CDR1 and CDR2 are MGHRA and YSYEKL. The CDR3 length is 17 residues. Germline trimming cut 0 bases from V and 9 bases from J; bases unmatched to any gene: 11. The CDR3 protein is CASSQDPSGGARGEQFF. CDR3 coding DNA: TGCGCCAGCAGCCAAGATCCCAGCGGGGGGGCCAGGGGTGAGCAGTTCTTC.

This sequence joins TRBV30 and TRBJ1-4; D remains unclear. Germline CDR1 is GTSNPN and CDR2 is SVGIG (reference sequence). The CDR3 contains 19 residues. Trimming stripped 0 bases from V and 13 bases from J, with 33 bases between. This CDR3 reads CAWSVTRTYNEKLIGGLFF. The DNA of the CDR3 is TGTGCCTGGAGTGTAACTCGAACCTATAATGAAAAACTTATCGGTGGACTGTTTTTT.

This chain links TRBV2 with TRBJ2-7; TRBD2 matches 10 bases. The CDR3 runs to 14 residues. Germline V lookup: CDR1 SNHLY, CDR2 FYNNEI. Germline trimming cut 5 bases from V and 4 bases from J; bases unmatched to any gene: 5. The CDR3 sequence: CASSSTSGIYEQYF. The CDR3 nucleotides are TGTGCCAGCAGTTCCACTAGCGGGATTTACGAGCAGTACTTC.

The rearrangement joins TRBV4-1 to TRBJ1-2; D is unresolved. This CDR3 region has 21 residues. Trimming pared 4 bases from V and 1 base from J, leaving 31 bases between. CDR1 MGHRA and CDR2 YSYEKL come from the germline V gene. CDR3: CASSPHPSWAALRHYNYGYTF. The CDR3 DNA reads TGCGCCAGCAGCCCGCACCCCTCCTGGGCAGCCCTGCGACACTATAACTATGGCTACACCTTC.

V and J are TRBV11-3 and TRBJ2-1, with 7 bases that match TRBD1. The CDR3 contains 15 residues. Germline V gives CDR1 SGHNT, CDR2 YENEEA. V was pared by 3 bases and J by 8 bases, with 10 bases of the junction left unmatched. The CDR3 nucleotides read TGTGCCAGCAGCTTGACAGGGTCATGGGTTGATGAGCAGTTCTTC. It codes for CASSLTGSWVDEQFF.

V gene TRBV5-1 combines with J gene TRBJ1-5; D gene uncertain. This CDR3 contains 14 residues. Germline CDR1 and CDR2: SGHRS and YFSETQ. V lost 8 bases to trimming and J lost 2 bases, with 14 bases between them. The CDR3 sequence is CASVLEPGNQPQHF. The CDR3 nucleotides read TGCGCCAGTGTACTTGAGCCTGGCAATCAGCCCCAGCATTTT.

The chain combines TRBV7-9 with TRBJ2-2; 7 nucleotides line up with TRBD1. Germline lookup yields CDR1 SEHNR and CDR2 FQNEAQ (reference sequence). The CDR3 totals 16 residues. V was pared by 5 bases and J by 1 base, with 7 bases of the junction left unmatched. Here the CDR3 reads CASSADRVENTGELFF. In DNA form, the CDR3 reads TGTGCCAGCAGCGCCGACAGGGTAGAGAACACCGGGGAGCTGTTTTTT.

The CDR3 sequence is CASSLAGNTEAFF. In nucleotides, the CDR3 is TGTGCCAGCAGCCTCGCGGGGAACACTGAAGCTTTCTTT. The rearrangement joins TRBV9 to TRBJ1-1; D unclear. The germline V gene encodes CDR1 SGDLS and CDR2 YYNGEE. This CDR3 has 13 amino acids. Between the trimmed V and J ends, which lost 4 bases and 1 base, there was a span of 8 bases.

The CDR3 DNA is TGTGCCAGCAGCCTTTCACAGATTAACACTGAAGCTTTCTTT. This sequence encodes CASSLSQINTEAFF. The chain recombines TRBV5-4 with TRBJ1-1; no reliable D call. The CDR3 totals 14 residues. V was pared by 4 bases and J by 2 bases, with 12 bases between. The germline V gene has CDR1 SGHNT and CDR2 YYREEE (reference sequence). Looking up the rest from reference TRBV5-4 and TRBJ1-1 gives the full variable domain: ETGVTQSPTHLIKTRGQQVTLRCSSQSGHNTVSWYQQALGQGPQFIFQYYREEENGRGNFPPRFSGLQFPNYSSELNVNALELDDSALYLCASSLSQINTEAFFGQGTRLTVV.

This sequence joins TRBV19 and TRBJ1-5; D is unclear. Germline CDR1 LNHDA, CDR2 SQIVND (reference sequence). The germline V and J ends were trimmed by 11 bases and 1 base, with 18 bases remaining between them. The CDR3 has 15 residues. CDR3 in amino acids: CASRGRGSSNQPQHF. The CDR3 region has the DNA TGTGCCTCGCGCGGTCGGGGATCGAGCAATCAGCCCCAGCATTTT.

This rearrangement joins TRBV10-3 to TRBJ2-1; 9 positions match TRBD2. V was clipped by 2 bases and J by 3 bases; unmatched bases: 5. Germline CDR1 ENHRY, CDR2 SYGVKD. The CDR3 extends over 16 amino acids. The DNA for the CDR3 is TGTGCCATCAGTGAGAGCGGGGGGAACTACTACAATGAGCAGTTCTTC. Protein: CAISESGGNYYNEQFF.

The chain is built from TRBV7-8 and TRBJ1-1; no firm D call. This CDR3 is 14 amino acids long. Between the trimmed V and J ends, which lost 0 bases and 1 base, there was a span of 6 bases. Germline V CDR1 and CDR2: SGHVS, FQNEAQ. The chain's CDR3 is CASSLARENTEAFF. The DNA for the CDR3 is TGTGCCAGCAGCTTAGCGCGAGAGAACACTGAAGCTTTCTTT.

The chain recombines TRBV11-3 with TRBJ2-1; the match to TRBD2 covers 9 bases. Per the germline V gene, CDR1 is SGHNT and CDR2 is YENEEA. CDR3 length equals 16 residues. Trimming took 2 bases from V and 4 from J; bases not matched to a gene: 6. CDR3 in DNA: TGTGCCAGCAGCTTACTGTTAGCGGGAGCTTACAATGAGCAGTTCTTC. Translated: CASSLLLAGAYNEQFF.